Listed below are T cell receptor beta chains from one sample, sequenced in a study of blood T cell repertoires in COVID-19. Assay used: immunoSEQ multiplex PCR; TCRdb lists only in-frame clones, some missing. The sample has over 150,000 clones; around 89% are singletons. Sequencing input: peripheral blood. The receptors shown here come from a man aged 50-59 years who had recovered from COVID-19. The CDR3 runs from the conserved cysteine through the conserved F or W. The order of the fields is D gene, J gene, clone size, V gene, CDR3 DNA, CDR3 protein. The D gene is left open where the match is weak. Only some rows state a clone size, as once, few, many or a class for expanded clones.

D: -
J: TRBJ2-7
size: few
V: TRBV5-6
DNA: TGTGCCAGCAGCTTGGCACAGGGACAATGGGGGCAGTACTTC
CDR3: CASSLAQGQWGQYF

D: -
J: TRBJ2-7
size: -
V: TRBV6-5
DNA: TGTGCCAGCAGCGGCTTGGGGGGATACGAGCAGTACTTC
CDR3: CASSGLGGYEQYF

D: TRBD2
J: TRBJ2-5
size: once
V: TRBV3-1/TRBV3-2
DNA: TGTGCCAGCAGCCAGCTCCGGGAGGCATCCCAAGAGACCCAGTACTTC
CDR3: CASSQLREASQETQYF

D: TRBD2
J: TRBJ2-3
size: -
V: TRBV9
DNA: TGTGCCAGCAGCGTAGGGGGCGGGAGCGCAGATACGCAGTATTTT
CDR3: CASSVGGGSADTQYF

D: TRBD1
J: TRBJ1-2
size: -
V: TRBV5-1
DNA: TGCGCCAGCAGCCCTGGACAGGAGGTTGGCTATGGCTACACCTTC
CDR3: CASSPGQEVGYGYTF

D: -
J: TRBJ2-1
size: -
V: TRBV2
DNA: TGTGCCGACTTCGACCCCGCCTACAATGAGCAGTTCTTC
CDR3: CADFDPAYNEQFF

D: -
J: TRBJ2-7
size: -
V: TRBV27
DNA: TGTGCCAGCAGTTTCGGGCAGGGAACCTACGAGCAGTACTTC
CDR3: CASSFGQGTYEQYF

D: -
J: TRBJ1-3
size: -
V: TRBV4-3
DNA: TGCGCCAGCAGCCAAGAGTGGACAACCTTCTCTGGAAACACCATATATTTT
CDR3: CASSQEWTTFSGNTIYF

D: -
J: TRBJ2-7
size: -
V: TRBV11-3
DNA: TGTGCCAGCAGCACCAGACAAAACCCCTACGAGCAGTACTTC
CDR3: CASSTRQNPYEQYF

D: TRBD2
J: TRBJ2-3
size: -
V: TRBV20-1
DNA: TGCAGTGCTAGTAGGGGGGGTTCTAGCGGGAGGGCCAGGAATACGCAGTATTTT
CDR3: CSASRGGSSGRARNTQYF

D: TRBD2
J: TRBJ2-5
size: -
V: TRBV27
DNA: TGTGCCAGCAGTCCCATGACTAGCGGGTGGGAGCAAGAGACCCAGTACTTC
CDR3: CASSPMTSGWEQETQYF

D: -
J: TRBJ2-7
size: -
V: TRBV6-5
DNA: TGTGCCAGCAGTTTTCGACTAGGATCCTACGAGCAGTACTTC
CDR3: CASSFRLGSYEQYF

D: TRBD1
J: TRBJ1-6
size: once
V: TRBV6-5
DNA: TGTGCCAGCAGCCCGACAGGGGTTTCTTCACCCCTCCACTTT
CDR3: CASSPTGVSSPLHF

D: -
J: TRBJ1-2
size: -
V: TRBV19
DNA: TGTGCCAGTAGTATAGATCGTCGGGGAAACACTAACTATGGCTACACCTTC
CDR3: CASSIDRRGNTNYGYTF

D: -
J: TRBJ2-2
size: -
V: TRBV6-2/TRBV6-3
DNA: TGTGCCAGCAGTTACACCACGGGGGGGGAGCTGTTTTTT
CDR3: CASSYTTGGELFF

D: TRBD1
J: TRBJ2-7
size: -
V: TRBV5-4
DNA: TGTGCCAGCAGCACCCGGGACAGCCTGGAGCAGTACTTC
CDR3: CASSTRDSLEQYF

D: -
J: TRBJ2-7
size: -
V: TRBV6-5
DNA: TGTGCCAGCAGGGTGGGGCAGGGGTACGAGCAGTACTTC
CDR3: CASRVGQGYEQYF

D: -
J: TRBJ2-1
size: -
V: TRBV30
DNA: TGTGCCTGGATAAACTTGGGCCCCTACAATGAGCAGTTCTTC
CDR3: CAWINLGPYNEQFF

D: -
J: TRBJ2-4
size: -
V: TRBV7-2
DNA: TGTGCCAGCAGCTTAAACGGACAGCTACAAAACATTCAGTACTTC
CDR3: CASSLNGQLQNIQYF

D: -
J: TRBJ2-2
size: -
V: TRBV30
DNA: TGTGCCTGGAGTGTACGCGTGAGTGGGGAGCTGTTTTTT
CDR3: CAWSVRVSGELFF

D: -
J: TRBJ2-7
size: -
V: TRBV3-1/TRBV3-2
DNA: TGTGCCAGCAGCCAAGTTGAGGGTTACGAGCAGTACTTC
CDR3: CASSQVEGYEQYF

D: -
J: TRBJ1-2
size: -
V: TRBV3-1/TRBV3-2
DNA: TGTGCCAGCAGCCCACAGGGAGACTATGGCTACACCTTC
CDR3: CASSPQGDYGYTF

D: TRBD2
J: TRBJ2-3
size: -
V: TRBV6-6
DNA: TGTGCCAGCAGCTCCAGCGGGGGCCCTAGCACAGATACGCAGTATTTT
CDR3: CASSSSGGPSTDTQYF

D: TRBD1
J: TRBJ2-1
size: -
V: TRBV6-5
DNA: TGTGCCAGCAGTCCCCGGGACAGGGGGAGCGATGAGCAGTTCTTC
CDR3: CASSPRDRGSDEQFF

D: TRBD1
J: TRBJ2-2
size: few
V: TRBV6-5
DNA: TGTGCCAGCAGGGGACAGGTGAACACCGGGGAGCTGTTTTTT
CDR3: CASRGQVNTGELFF

D: -
J: TRBJ1-4
size: -
V: TRBV4-3
DNA: TGCGCCAGCAGCCCTTCGTCCAGGGGATCTGAAAAACTGTTTTTT
CDR3: CASSPSSRGSEKLFF

D: TRBD1
J: TRBJ1-3
size: -
V: TRBV3-1/TRBV3-2
DNA: TGTGCCAGCAGCGCGGACAGGGGCTCCGGAAACACCATATATTTT
CDR3: CASSADRGSGNTIYF

D: TRBD2
J: TRBJ2-7
size: -
V: TRBV5-1
DNA: TGCGCCAGCAGCCTTAGCGGGAGAGGTTACGAGCAGTACTTC
CDR3: CASSLSGRGYEQYF

D: -
J: TRBJ1-1
size: once
V: TRBV4-3
DNA: TGCGCCAGCAGCCAGATGACAGGGAACACTGAAGCTTTCTTT
CDR3: CASSQMTGNTEAFF

D: -
J: TRBJ2-5
size: -
V: TRBV24-1
DNA: TGTGCCACCAGTGACGGAGACCTTAAGGAGACCCAGTACTTC
CDR3: CATSDGDLKETQYF